These T cell receptor beta chains were read from a single sample in a study of blood T cells in healthy people across ages. TCRdb re-derived calls from the 5' RACE reads in MiXCR, one entry per CDR3 protein. The sample contains 1.5 million or so distinct CDR3 sequences, roughly 40% of which appear only once. The specimen was blood. The receptors were sampled from a woman aged 18-29 years in good health. The CDR3 runs from the conserved cysteine through the conserved F or W. D genes are given only for firm matches. Clone size is given for some rows only: seen once, a few or many times, or a class if the clone is expanded.

j_call: TRBJ2-2; v_call: TRBV5-6; clone_size: NA; d_call: NA; cdr3_nt: TGTGCCAGCAACTACAAAGCAGACCACACCGGGGAGCTGTTTTTT; cdr3_aa: CASNYKADHTGELFF
j_call: TRBJ1-1; v_call: TRBV7-8; clone_size: NA; d_call: TRBD1; cdr3_nt: TGTGCCAGCAGCTTCAGACAGGGGGCCGGGAACACTGAAGCTTTCTTT; cdr3_aa: CASSFRQGAGNTEAFF
j_call: TRBJ2-3; v_call: TRBV6-5; clone_size: few; d_call: NA; cdr3_nt: TGTGCCAGCAGCTACTGGGTCACAGATACGCAGTATTTT; cdr3_aa: CASSYWVTDTQYF
j_call: TRBJ2-2; v_call: TRBV4-1; clone_size: many; d_call: NA; cdr3_nt: TGCGCCAGCAGCCAGGGTCCTGGGGAGCTGTTTTTT; cdr3_aa: CASSQGPGELFF
j_call: TRBJ2-7; v_call: TRBV6-1; clone_size: NA; d_call: NA; cdr3_nt: TGTGCCAGCAGTGAATACGGCGGCTACGAGCAGTACTTC; cdr3_aa: CASSEYGGYEQYF
j_call: TRBJ1-1; v_call: TRBV5-1; clone_size: NA; d_call: TRBD1; cdr3_nt: TGCGCCAGCAGCAAGGACAGGGCGAACGCTGAAGCTTTCTTT; cdr3_aa: CASSKDRANAEAFF
j_call: TRBJ2-5; v_call: TRBV20-1; clone_size: few; d_call: TRBD2; cdr3_nt: TGCAGTGCTAGAGTTGAGACTAGCCGAGAGACCCAGTACTTC; cdr3_aa: CSARVETSRETQYF
j_call: TRBJ2-3; v_call: TRBV6-1; clone_size: NA; d_call: TRBD1; cdr3_nt: TGTGCCAGCAGTGAAGAGCCGACAGGGGTGGCGGATACGCAGTATTTT; cdr3_aa: CASSEEPTGVADTQYF
j_call: TRBJ2-2; v_call: TRBV4-2; clone_size: few; d_call: TRBD1; cdr3_nt: TGTGCCAGCAGCCAAGAAGGGGGCACCACCGGGGAGCTGTTTTTT; cdr3_aa: CASSQEGGTTGELFF
j_call: TRBJ2-3; v_call: TRBV5-1; clone_size: NA; d_call: TRBD2; cdr3_nt: TGCGCCAGCAGCTTGTTCGGGAGGGCCTCAACAGATACGCAGTATTTT; cdr3_aa: CASSLFGRASTDTQYF
j_call: TRBJ1-2; v_call: TRBV7-2; clone_size: NA; d_call: NA; cdr3_nt: TGTGCCAGCAGCTCTTGGGTTGGGACTGGCTACACCTTC; cdr3_aa: CASSSWVGTGYTF
j_call: TRBJ1-4; v_call: TRBV2; clone_size: once; d_call: NA; cdr3_nt: TGTGCCAGCAGTTTAACGGGCCCCCGGGACAAAATGAAAGGACTGTTTTTT; cdr3_aa: CASSLTGPRDKMKGLFF
j_call: TRBJ2-4; v_call: TRBV12-5; clone_size: NA; d_call: TRBD1; cdr3_nt: TGTGCTAGTGGTTTGGCCGGGACAGGGGTAAACATTCAGTACTTC; cdr3_aa: CASGLAGTGVNIQYF
j_call: TRBJ2-1; v_call: TRBV10-3; clone_size: few; d_call: NA; cdr3_nt: TGTGCCATCAGTGATTCGGTTTCAACGGCGAGGTTCTTC; cdr3_aa: CAISDSVSTARFF
j_call: TRBJ1-2; v_call: TRBV24-1; clone_size: few; d_call: TRBD1; cdr3_nt: TGTGCCACCAGTGATTCGCGACAGGGTAATAACTATGGCTACACCTTC; cdr3_aa: CATSDSRQGNNYGYTF
j_call: TRBJ2-7; v_call: TRBV6-5; clone_size: few; d_call: NA; cdr3_nt: TGTGCCAGCAGTTACTCTCAACAGGGCAACGAGCAGTACTTC; cdr3_aa: CASSYSQQGNEQYF
j_call: TRBJ2-3; v_call: TRBV7-6; clone_size: few; d_call: NA; cdr3_nt: TGTGCCAGCAGTCCCCGCCACGAAGAGCGGGGCACAGATACGCAGTATTTT; cdr3_aa: CASSPRHEERGTDTQYF
j_call: TRBJ1-4; v_call: TRBV7-9; clone_size: NA; d_call: NA; cdr3_nt: TGTGCCAGCAGCTTAGCGCGGGCAGGGGCGGCTAATGAAAAACTGTTTTTT; cdr3_aa: CASSLARAGAANEKLFF
j_call: TRBJ1-2; v_call: TRBV28; clone_size: NA; d_call: NA; cdr3_nt: TGTGCCAGCAGGACAGGAGCTATGGGCTACACCTTC; cdr3_aa: CASRTGAMGYTF
j_call: TRBJ2-1; v_call: TRBV2; clone_size: NA; d_call: NA; cdr3_nt: TGTGCCAGCGGGTATTATGTAGACAATGAGCAGTTCTTC; cdr3_aa: CASGYYVDNEQFF
j_call: TRBJ2-5; v_call: TRBV29-1; clone_size: NA; d_call: NA; cdr3_nt: TGCAGCGTTGAAAGGAACACAGGGACGGGAGAGACCCAGTACTTC; cdr3_aa: CSVERNTGTGETQYF
j_call: TRBJ1-1; v_call: TRBV2; clone_size: NA; d_call: NA; cdr3_nt: TGTGCCAGCACCGGAGAGAGGGACACTGAAGCTTTCTTT; cdr3_aa: CASTGERDTEAFF
j_call: TRBJ2-5; v_call: TRBV30; clone_size: NA; d_call: NA; cdr3_nt: TGTGCCTGGTACCAAGAGACCCAGTACTTC; cdr3_aa: CAWYQETQYF
j_call: TRBJ1-2; v_call: TRBV14; clone_size: NA; d_call: TRBD1; cdr3_nt: TGTGCCAGCAGCAAGACGACAGGGACCGGGGGCTACACCTTC; cdr3_aa: CASSKTTGTGGYTF
j_call: TRBJ2-4; v_call: TRBV14; clone_size: NA; d_call: TRBD1; cdr3_nt: TGTGCCAGCAGCCAGATGACAGGGCGGAACATTGAGTACTTC; cdr3_aa: CASSQMTGRNIEYF
j_call: TRBJ2-5; v_call: TRBV7-9; clone_size: few; d_call: TRBD2; cdr3_nt: TGTGCCAGCAGCTCCCCGACTAGCGGGAGGGAGTTGTACATGAAGCAGTACTTC; cdr3_aa: CASSSPTSGRELYMKQYF
j_call: TRBJ2-5; v_call: TRBV11-2; clone_size: NA; d_call: NA; cdr3_nt: TGTGCCAGCAGCTTGACGGCGGGACTAGAGACCCAGTACTTC; cdr3_aa: CASSLTAGLETQYF
j_call: TRBJ2-5; v_call: TRBV30; clone_size: NA; d_call: NA; cdr3_nt: TGTGCCTGGAGTGTGCTTCAAGAGACCCAGTACTTC; cdr3_aa: CAWSVLQETQYF
j_call: TRBJ1-4; v_call: TRBV15; clone_size: NA; d_call: TRBD1; cdr3_nt: TGTGCCACCAGCAGCGGAACGACAGGGCCCAATGAAAAACTGTTTTTT; cdr3_aa: CATSSGTTGPNEKLFF
j_call: TRBJ2-7; v_call: TRBV6-6; clone_size: NA; d_call: TRBD1; cdr3_nt: TGTGCCAGCAGTTACAATTCCTGGGGACAGACCTACGAGCAGTACTTC; cdr3_aa: CASSYNSWGQTYEQYF
j_call: TRBJ2-1; v_call: TRBV6-1; clone_size: NA; d_call: NA; cdr3_nt: TGTGCCAGTCCCCGGTTCCTTGAGCAGTTCTTC; cdr3_aa: CASPRFLEQFF
j_call: TRBJ2-3; v_call: TRBV7-9; clone_size: NA; d_call: NA; cdr3_nt: TGTGCCGGCAGCTTAGCGTATAGCACAGATACGCAGTATTTT; cdr3_aa: CAGSLAYSTDTQYF
j_call: TRBJ1-1; v_call: TRBV14; clone_size: few; d_call: NA; cdr3_nt: TGTGCCAGCAGCCCCTTCCGGGGATTGAACACTGAAGCTTTCTTT; cdr3_aa: CASSPFRGLNTEAFF
j_call: TRBJ2-3; v_call: TRBV5-1; clone_size: few; d_call: NA; cdr3_nt: TGCGCCAGCAGCCCAGGTCCAGGGGAAGATACGCAGTATTTT; cdr3_aa: CASSPGPGEDTQYF
j_call: TRBJ2-3; v_call: TRBV5-1; clone_size: NA; d_call: NA; cdr3_nt: TGCGCCAGTAGCGTAGGACGGGACCACTCTTTAGATACGCAGTATTTT; cdr3_aa: CASSVGRDHSLDTQYF
j_call: TRBJ2-1; v_call: TRBV7-3; clone_size: NA; d_call: TRBD2; cdr3_nt: TGTGCCAGCAGCCTGCGGGGGGGCAGCCTCAATGAGCAGTTCTTC; cdr3_aa: CASSLRGGSLNEQFF
j_call: TRBJ2-1; v_call: TRBV15; clone_size: NA; d_call: NA; cdr3_nt: TGTGCCACCAGCCCTGGACAACCTGGGGGAGAGCAGTTCTTC; cdr3_aa: CATSPGQPGGEQFF
j_call: TRBJ2-3; v_call: TRBV25-1; clone_size: few; d_call: TRBD2; cdr3_nt: TGTGCCAGCCATCAGGGGGGACTAGCGGGGGGGGCTGATACGCAGTATTTT; cdr3_aa: CASHQGGLAGGADTQYF
j_call: TRBJ1-1; v_call: TRBV10-3; clone_size: NA; d_call: NA; cdr3_nt: TGTGCCATCAGTGAGTCGGTCTCCGGCACTGAAGCTTTCTTT; cdr3_aa: CAISESVSGTEAFF
j_call: TRBJ1-5; v_call: TRBV4-1; clone_size: NA; d_call: NA; cdr3_nt: TGCGCCAGCAGCCAAAGCTCCACCAGCTTTAATCAGCCCCAGCATTTT; cdr3_aa: CASSQSSTSFNQPQHF
j_call: TRBJ1-5; v_call: TRBV28; clone_size: NA; d_call: NA; cdr3_nt: TGTGCCAGCAGTTTATCTTACAGGGCTGGCAATCAGCCCCAGCATTTT; cdr3_aa: CASSLSYRAGNQPQHF
j_call: TRBJ1-1; v_call: TRBV2; clone_size: NA; d_call: TRBD1; cdr3_nt: TGTGCCAGCAGTGAAGGGACAGGGTATAAAACCCCTGAAGCTTTCTTT; cdr3_aa: CASSEGTGYKTPEAFF
j_call: TRBJ1-1; v_call: TRBV7-9; clone_size: NA; d_call: NA; cdr3_nt: TGTGCCAGCACCCTAGAGGGAAACACTGAAGCTTTCTTT; cdr3_aa: CASTLEGNTEAFF
j_call: TRBJ1-2; v_call: TRBV10-3; clone_size: NA; d_call: TRBD1; cdr3_nt: TGTGCCATCAGTCCCTTGGGGGGGACAGGGTCGGCTGGCTACACCTTC; cdr3_aa: CAISPLGGTGSAGYTF
j_call: TRBJ2-3; v_call: TRBV20-1; clone_size: NA; d_call: TRBD2; cdr3_nt: TGCAGTGCTGTGGCGGGGATAGCGGGAGGTTGGACAGATACGCAGTATTTT; cdr3_aa: CSAVAGIAGGWTDTQYF
j_call: TRBJ2-1; v_call: TRBV6-1; clone_size: NA; d_call: TRBD1; cdr3_nt: TGTGCCAGCAACCCGACCGGACAGGGATTCAATGAGCAGTTCTTC; cdr3_aa: CASNPTGQGFNEQFF
j_call: TRBJ2-5; v_call: TRBV7-2; clone_size: few; d_call: TRBD2; cdr3_nt: TGTGCCAGCAGCTTAGATGGGACGGGACTAGCGTCGAAGACCCAGTACTTC; cdr3_aa: CASSLDGTGLASKTQYF
j_call: TRBJ1-1; v_call: TRBV6-5; clone_size: NA; d_call: NA; cdr3_nt: TGTGCCAGCAGTTACTCGTTGGAAGGGGCGACTGAAGCTTTCTTT; cdr3_aa: CASSYSLEGATEAFF
j_call: TRBJ1-2; v_call: TRBV11-2; clone_size: NA; d_call: NA; cdr3_nt: TGTGCCAGCAGCCTAGGGGACATGTTGGGCTACACCTTC; cdr3_aa: CASSLGDMLGYTF
j_call: TRBJ2-3; v_call: TRBV7-2; clone_size: few; d_call: NA; cdr3_nt: TGTGCCAGCAGCTTAGAACCCCTCGCCCAGTATTTT; cdr3_aa: CASSLEPLAQYF
j_call: TRBJ2-5; v_call: TRBV5-1; clone_size: NA; d_call: NA; cdr3_nt: TGCGCCAGCAGCTTGGCTGGGAATGAAGAGACCCAGTACTTC; cdr3_aa: CASSLAGNEETQYF
j_call: TRBJ2-1; v_call: TRBV27; clone_size: few; d_call: TRBD2; cdr3_nt: TGTGCCAGCCTTTCTAGCGGCAATCACAATGAGCAGTTCTTC; cdr3_aa: CASLSSGNHNEQFF
j_call: TRBJ2-7; v_call: TRBV27; clone_size: NA; d_call: TRBD1; cdr3_nt: TGTGCCAGCAGTTGGACAGGGGAAGGGTACGAGCAGTACTTC; cdr3_aa: CASSWTGEGYEQYF
j_call: TRBJ1-6; v_call: TRBV7-2; clone_size: NA; d_call: TRBD1; cdr3_nt: TGTGCCAGCAGTTTCACCGGGACAGAGAATTCACCCCTCCACTTT; cdr3_aa: CASSFTGTENSPLHF
j_call: TRBJ1-1; v_call: TRBV28; clone_size: NA; d_call: NA; cdr3_nt: TGTGCCAGCAGTTTTAATGGACCGGGATATCCTGAAGCTTTCTTT; cdr3_aa: CASSFNGPGYPEAFF